These 8 T cell receptor beta chains came from one sample sequenced in a study of blood T cell repertoires in COVID-19 (dated by TCRdb to 2020 to 2022). Libraries were built with the immunoSEQ multiplex PCR assay. As stored in TCRdb, this immuneACCESS dataset retains in-frame rearrangements with V and J assigned. A fraction of the clones does not appear; measured against another copy, unresolved V genes explain less than half of the discrepancy, and the remainder lacks a known reason. This sample gives some 200,000 clones in total; around 87% of them show up just once. The ten largest clones take up about 2.7% of the sample. Material: peripheral blood. These receptors all come from a man between 35 and 55 years old with active or convalescent COVID-19.

This chain connects TRBV29-1 to TRBJ1-2; D may be TRBD1 (5 bases). The CDR3 has 13 residues. Germline V gene data show CDR1 as SQVTM and CDR2 as ANQGSEA. Trimming pared 4 bases from V and 5 bases from J, leaving 14 bases between. CDR3 residues: CSVGEGPQYGYTF. CDR3 nucleotide sequence: TGCAGCGTTGGAGAGGGGCCTCAATATGGCTACACCTTC.

The chain combines TRBV5-1 with TRBJ1-4, with unresolved D. Germline V gene data show CDR1 as SGHRS and CDR2 as YFSETQ. Trimming pared 0 bases from V and 6 bases from J, leaving 12 bases between. The CDR3 is 15 amino acids. CDR3 protein: CASSLGVSVDEKLFF. For the CDR3, the DNA is TGCGCCAGCAGCTTGGGCGTGTCGGTGGATGAAAAACTGTTTTTT.

The rearrangement joins TRBV28 to TRBJ1-2, with 9 nucleotides matching TRBD1. CDR3 length: 16 residues. With 2 bases clipped from V and 1 base from J, the junction kept 5 bases outside the gene matches. Per germline, CDR1 MDHEN and CDR2 SYDVKM. CDR3 in DNA: TGTGCCAGCAGTTTAACCGGACAGGGGCTTAACTATGGCTACACCTTC. Its translation is CASSLTGQGLNYGYTF.

A single count supports this clone. This chain connects TRBV3-1 (or the pseudogene TRBV3-2) to TRBJ2-5, with 12 nucleotides matching TRBD2. The germline CDR1 and CDR2 sequences are LGHDT and YNNKEL (reference sequence). J gave up 4 bases and V 1 base, and 4 bases lay outside the gene matches. CDR3 length: 16 amino acids. The CDR3 is CASSQASGGARETQYF. CDR3 bases: TGTGCCAGCAGCCAAGCTAGCGGGGGGGCGAGAGAGACCCAGTACTTC.

The chain couples TRBV5-5 to TRBJ1-6; TRBD1 agrees at 9 bases. The CDR3 has 15 amino acids. V shed 4 bases, J shed 4 bases, and the junction held 3 bases outside the gene matches. In germline, CDR1 is SGHKS, CDR2 YYEKEE (reference sequence). The CDR3: CASSPGTGYNSPLHF. The CDR3 DNA is TGTGCCAGCAGCCCAGGGACAGGGTATAATTCACCCCTCCACTTT.

This chain joins TRBV15 and TRBJ1-1; 9 positions match TRBD1. The CDR3 is 15 amino acids. The germline gives CDR1 LNHNV, CDR2 YYDKDF (reference sequence). The ends lost 3 bases at V and 2 bases at J; junction bases unmatched: 4. The CDR3 is CATSSGQGINTEAFF. The CDR3 DNA follows: TGTGCCACCAGCAGTGGACAGGGGATAAACACTGAAGCTTTCTTT.

This rearrangement joins TRBV7-3 to TRBJ2-1, with D maybe TRBD1 (6 bases). The CDR3 length is 18 residues. V shed 1 base and J shed 0 bases, with 16 bases lying between them. CDR1 SGHTA and CDR2 FQGTGA come from the germline V gene. DNA for the CDR3: TGTGCCAGCAGCTTAAGCCCAGGGGCTCCGAGCTCCTACAATGAGCAGTTCTTC. Protein: CASSLSPGAPSSYNEQFF.

This sequence joins TRBV7-3 and TRBJ1-1, with a possible D match to TRBD1 (5 bases). The CDR3 runs 14 residues. V was cut by 2 bases and J by 3 bases, with 10 bases left in between. CDR1 and CDR2 (germline): SGHTA, FQGTGA. The CDR3 spells CASSLQGVDTEAFF. The CDR3 DNA reads as TGTGCCAGCAGCTTACAGGGTGTGGACACTGAAGCTTTCTTT. Full variable domain (outside the CDR3, taken from reference TRBV7-3 and TRBJ1-1): GAGVSQTPSNKVTEKGKYVELRCDPISGHTALYWYRQSLGQGPEFLIYFQGTGAADDSGLPNDRFFAVRPEGSVSTLKIQRTERGDSAVYLCASSLQGVDTEAFFGQGTRLTVV.